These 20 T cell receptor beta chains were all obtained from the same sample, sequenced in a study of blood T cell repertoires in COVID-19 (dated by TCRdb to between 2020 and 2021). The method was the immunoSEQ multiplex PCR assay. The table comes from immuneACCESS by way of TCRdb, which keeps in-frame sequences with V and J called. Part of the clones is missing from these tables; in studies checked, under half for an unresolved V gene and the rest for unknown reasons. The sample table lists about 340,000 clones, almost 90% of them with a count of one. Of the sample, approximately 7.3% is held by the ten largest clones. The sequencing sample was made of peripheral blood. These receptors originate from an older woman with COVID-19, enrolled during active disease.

The CDR3 is CAISEGTRSIEQFF. DNA of the CDR3: TGTGCCATCAGTGAGGGGACTAGATCTATTGAGCAGTTCTTC. J is TRBJ2-1 and V is TRBV10-3; 8 bases fit TRBD2. This CDR3 is built from 14 residues. J gave up 9 bases and V 2 bases, and 6 bases lay outside the gene matches. The V gene's germline CDR1 is ENHRY and CDR2 SYGVKD.

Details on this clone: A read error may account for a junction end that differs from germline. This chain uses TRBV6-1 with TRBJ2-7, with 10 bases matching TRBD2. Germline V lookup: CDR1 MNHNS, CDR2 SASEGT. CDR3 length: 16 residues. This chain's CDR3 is CASSEAGVAGGRVNRF. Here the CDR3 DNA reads TGTGCCAGCAGTGAAGCGGGGGTAGCGGGGGGCCGCGTTAACCGCTTC.

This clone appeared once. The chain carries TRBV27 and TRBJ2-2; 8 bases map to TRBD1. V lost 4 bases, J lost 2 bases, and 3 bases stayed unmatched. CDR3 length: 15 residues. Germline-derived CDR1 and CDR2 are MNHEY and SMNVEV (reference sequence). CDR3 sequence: CASSWTGINTGELFF. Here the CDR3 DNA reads TGTGCCAGCAGTTGGACAGGGATTAACACCGGGGAGCTGTTTTTT.

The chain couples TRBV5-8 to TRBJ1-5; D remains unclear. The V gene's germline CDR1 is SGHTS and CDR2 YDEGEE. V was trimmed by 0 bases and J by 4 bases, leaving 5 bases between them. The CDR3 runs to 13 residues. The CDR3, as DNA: TGTGCCAGCAGCTTGGCAGTTAATCAGCCCCAGCATTTT. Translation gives CASSLAVNQPQHF.

DNA for the CDR3: TGTGCCAGCAGTGCCCTAGGGACAGTTGGGGCCAACGTCCTGACTTTC. Translated: CASSALGTVGANVLTF. The genes are TRBV6-2 or TRBV6-3 and TRBJ2-6; 7 nucleotides align to TRBD1. The CDR3 spans 16 residues. Germline CDR1 is MNHEY and CDR2 is SVGEGT. With 5 bases clipped from V and 3 bases from J, the junction kept 7 bases outside the gene matches.

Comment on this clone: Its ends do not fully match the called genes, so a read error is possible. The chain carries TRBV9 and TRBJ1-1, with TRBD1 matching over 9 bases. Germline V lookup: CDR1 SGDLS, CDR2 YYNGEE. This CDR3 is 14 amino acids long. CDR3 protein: CASSSEPRDREEIF. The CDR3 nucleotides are TGTGCCAGCAGCTCAGAGCCCCGGGACAGGGAAGAGATCTTT.

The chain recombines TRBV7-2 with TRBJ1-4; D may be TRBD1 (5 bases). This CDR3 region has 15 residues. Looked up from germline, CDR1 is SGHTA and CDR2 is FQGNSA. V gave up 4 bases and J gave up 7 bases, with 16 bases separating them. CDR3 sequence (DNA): TGTGCCAGCAGCTCAACCAGCCAGGGCGTTGAAAAACTGTTTTTT. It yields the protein CASSSTSQGVEKLFF.

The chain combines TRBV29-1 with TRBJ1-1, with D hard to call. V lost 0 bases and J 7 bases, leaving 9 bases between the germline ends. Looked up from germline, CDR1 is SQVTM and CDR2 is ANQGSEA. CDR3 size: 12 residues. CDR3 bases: TGCAGCGTTGAAGATCCAGGTGTTGAAGCTTTCTTT. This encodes CSVEDPGVEAFF.

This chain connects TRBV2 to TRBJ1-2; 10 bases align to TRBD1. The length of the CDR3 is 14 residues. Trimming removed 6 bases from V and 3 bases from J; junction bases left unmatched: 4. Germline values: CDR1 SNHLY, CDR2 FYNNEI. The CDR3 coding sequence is TGTGCCAGCAGGCAGACAGGGGGCGACTATGGCTACACCTTC. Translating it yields CASRQTGGDYGYTF.

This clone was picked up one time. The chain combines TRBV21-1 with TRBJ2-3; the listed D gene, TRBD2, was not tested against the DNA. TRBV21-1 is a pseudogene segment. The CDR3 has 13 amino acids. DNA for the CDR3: TGTGCCAGCAGCAAAGCCCTCACAGATACGCAGTATTTT. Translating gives CASSKALTDTQYF.

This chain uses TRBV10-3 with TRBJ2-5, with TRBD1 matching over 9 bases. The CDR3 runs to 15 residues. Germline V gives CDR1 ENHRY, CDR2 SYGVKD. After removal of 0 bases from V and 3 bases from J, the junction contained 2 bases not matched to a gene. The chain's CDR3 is CAISESGQGKETQYF. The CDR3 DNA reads TGTGCCATCAGTGAGTCGGGACAGGGCAAAGAGACCCAGTACTTC.

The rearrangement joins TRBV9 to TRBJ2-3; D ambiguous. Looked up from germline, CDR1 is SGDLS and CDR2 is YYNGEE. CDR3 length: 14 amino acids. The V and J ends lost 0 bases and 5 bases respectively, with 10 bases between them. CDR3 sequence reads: CASSVGTMKDTQYF. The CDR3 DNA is TGTGCCAGCAGCGTAGGTACTATGAAAGATACGCAGTATTTT.

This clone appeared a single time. CDR3 sequence: CASTELSNQPQHF. In DNA form, the CDR3 reads TGTGCCAGCACCGAGCTTAGCAATCAGCCCCAGCATTTT. The rearrangement joins TRBV6-4 to TRBJ1-5; no clear D. The CDR3 has 13 residues. CDR1 is MRHNA, CDR2 SNTAGT, per germline. Trimming pared 7 bases from V and 0 bases from J, leaving 7 bases between.

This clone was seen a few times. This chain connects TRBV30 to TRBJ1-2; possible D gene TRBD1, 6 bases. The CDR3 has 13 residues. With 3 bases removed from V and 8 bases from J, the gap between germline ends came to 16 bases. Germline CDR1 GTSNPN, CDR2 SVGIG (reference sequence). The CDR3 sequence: CAWRYRVERGYTF. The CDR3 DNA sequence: TGTGCCTGGAGATACAGGGTCGAAAGGGGCTACACCTTC. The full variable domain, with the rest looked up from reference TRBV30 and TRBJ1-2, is SQTIHQWPATLVQPVGSPLSLECTVEGTSNPNLYWYRQAAGRGLQLLFYSVGIGQISSEVPQNLSASRPQDRQFILSSKKLLLSDSGFYLCAWRYRVERGYTFGSGTRLTVV.

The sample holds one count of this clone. The CDR3: CASHYGGGDTYEQYF. CDR3 coding DNA: TGTGCCAGTCATTACGGAGGGGGCGATACCTACGAGCAGTACTTC. The chain joins TRBV19 to TRBJ2-7; D might be TRBD1 (7 bases). Germline V CDR1 and CDR2: LNHDA, SQIVND (reference sequence). The CDR3 contains 15 residues. The V end lost 8 bases, the J end lost 2 bases, and 19 bases lay between the germline ends.

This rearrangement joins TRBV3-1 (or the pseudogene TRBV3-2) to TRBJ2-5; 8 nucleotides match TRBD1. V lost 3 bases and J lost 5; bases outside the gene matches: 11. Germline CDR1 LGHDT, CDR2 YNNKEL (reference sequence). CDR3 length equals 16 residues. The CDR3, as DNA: TGTGCCAGCAGCCAGCGCTCAGGGGGCCGGGGGGAGACCCAGTACTTC. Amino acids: CASSQRSGGRGETQYF.

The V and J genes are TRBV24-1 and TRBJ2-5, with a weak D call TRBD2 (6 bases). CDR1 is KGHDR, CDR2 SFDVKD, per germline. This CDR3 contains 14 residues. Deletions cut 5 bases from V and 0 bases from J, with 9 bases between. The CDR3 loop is CATSGREYQETQYF. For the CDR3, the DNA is TGTGCCACCAGTGGGAGGGAGTACCAAGAGACCCAGTACTTC.

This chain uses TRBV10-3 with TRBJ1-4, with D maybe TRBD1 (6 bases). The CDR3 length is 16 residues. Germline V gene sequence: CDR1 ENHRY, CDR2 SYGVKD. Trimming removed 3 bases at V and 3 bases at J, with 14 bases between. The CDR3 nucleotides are TGTGCCATCAGTGATCCGGCGACAGGTTCTAATGAAAAACTGTTTTTT. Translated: CAISDPATGSNEKLFF.

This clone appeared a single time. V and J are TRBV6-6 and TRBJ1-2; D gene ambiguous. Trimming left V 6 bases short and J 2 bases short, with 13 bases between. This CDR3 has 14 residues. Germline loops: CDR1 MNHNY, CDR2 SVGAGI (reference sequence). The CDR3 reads CASSPAVTNYGYTF. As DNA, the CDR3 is TGTGCCAGCAGCCCCGCAGTCACCAACTATGGCTACACCTTC.

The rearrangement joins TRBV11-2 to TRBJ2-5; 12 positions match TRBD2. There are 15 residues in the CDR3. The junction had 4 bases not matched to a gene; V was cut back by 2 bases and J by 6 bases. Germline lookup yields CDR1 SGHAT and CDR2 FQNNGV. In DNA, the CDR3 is TGTGCCAGCAGCTTATGGACTAGCGGGGCAAAGACCCAGTACTTC. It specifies CASSLWTSGAKTQYF.